This record covers a single TCR beta chain. The sample originates from a study of blood T cell repertoires in COVID-19. Study information: Italy, Spain and the United States were the sources of the convalescent and acute COVID-19 samples. PBMCs, B-cell-depleted T cells, or T cells were the source of the cDNA or gDNA that made up the material.

Here immunoSEQ multiplex PCR was the method, and the copy in TCRdb shows in-frame clones only, minus some. The sample has roughly 410,000 clones, about 91% seen once. This clonotype was sampled from a woman aged 40 to 55 with COVID-19, enrolled during active disease. What was sequenced was peripheral blood.

The CDR3 bases are TGTGCCACCAGCAGAGATATGTCGGCGGTTAATGAAAAACTGTTTTTT. Its translation: CATSRDMSAVNEKLFF. The chain links TRBV15 to TRBJ1-4; D not resolved. CDR3 length: 16 amino acids. Germline V gene lookup returns CDR1 LNHNV and CDR2 YYDKDF (reference sequence). Trimming left V 0 bases short and J 4 bases short, with 12 bases between.